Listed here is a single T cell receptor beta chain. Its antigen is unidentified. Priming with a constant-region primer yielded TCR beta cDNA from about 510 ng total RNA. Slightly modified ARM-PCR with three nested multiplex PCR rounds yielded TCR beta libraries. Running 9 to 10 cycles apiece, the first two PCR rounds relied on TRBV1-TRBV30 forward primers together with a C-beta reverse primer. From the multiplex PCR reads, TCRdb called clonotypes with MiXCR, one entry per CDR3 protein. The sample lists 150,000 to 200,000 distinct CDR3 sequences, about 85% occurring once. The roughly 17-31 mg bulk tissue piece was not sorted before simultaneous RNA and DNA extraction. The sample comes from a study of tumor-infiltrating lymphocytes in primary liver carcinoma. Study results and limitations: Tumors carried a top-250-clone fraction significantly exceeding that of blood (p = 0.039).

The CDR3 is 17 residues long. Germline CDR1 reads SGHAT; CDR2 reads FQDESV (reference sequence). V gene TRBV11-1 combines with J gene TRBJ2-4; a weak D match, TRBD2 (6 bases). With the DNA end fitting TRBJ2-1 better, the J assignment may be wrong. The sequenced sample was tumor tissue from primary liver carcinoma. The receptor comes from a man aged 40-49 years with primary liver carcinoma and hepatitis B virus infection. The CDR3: CASSFPETSGTKNSQFF. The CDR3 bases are TGTGCCAGCAGCTTTCCCGAGACTAGTGGGACCAAAAACAGTCAGTTCTTC.